This T cell receptor (beta chain) was found in a study of OX40 agonist ivuxolimab in advanced cancers. Across the whole study: Melanoma, hepatocellular carcinoma, head and neck or renal cell cancer occurred in dose-escalation patients.

The assay was immunoSEQ multiplex PCR, and TCRdb's table has in-frame clones only and misses some. The data show 65,000 to 95,000 clones, about 86% seen once. The germline V gene encodes CDR1 SGHTA and CDR2 FQGTGA. The V end was cut by 4 bases, the J end by 6 bases, with 10 bases between. CDR3 length equals 12 residues. Baseline, cycle 4 day 1, and cycle 7 day 1 were the blood sampling points. The source of this sequence is an adult with an advanced solid tumor such as melanoma, head and neck, liver or kidney cancer. The gene calls are TRBV7-3 and TRBJ2-7, with D unclear. The starting material was CD4+ or CD8+ T cells sorted from blood, obtained in a trial of the OX40 agonist ivuxolimab. The CDR3 DNA reads as TGTGCCAGCAGCTCCGATGGCGGCGAGCAGTACTTC. Translation: CASSSDGGEQYF.